These 4 T cell receptor beta chains were sequenced from one sample in a study of Ad26.COV2.S vaccination and SARS-CoV-2 variants. Treatment defined: 19 received Ad26.COV2.S at low or high dose, single or two shots; several received placebo; per-sample allocation not given. Sampling was done on day 63 after the first vaccine or placebo injection. Assay: immunoSEQ multiplex PCR; the TCRdb copy retains only in-frame clones and omits some. The sample lists around 400,000 clones; around nine tenths were seen once. Specimen: peripheral blood, collected in a trial of Ad26.COV2.S vaccine versus placebo. These receptors were taken from a person aged 18-60 years who received the Ad26.COV2.S COVID-19 vaccine or a placebo.

The V gene is TRBV7-2, the J gene TRBJ2-5; no reliable D call. Germline CDR1 and CDR2: SGHTA and FQGNSA. The CDR3 spans 13 residues. Between the trimmed V and J ends, which lost 5 bases and 8 bases, there was a span of 15 bases. In nucleotides, the CDR3 is TGTGCCAGCAGCCCCACGGGCGTTCTTACCCAGTACTTC. This translates into CASSPTGVLTQYF.

V and J are TRBV5-6 and TRBJ2-3, with TRBD2 matching over 9 bases. This CDR3 has 16 amino acids. Losses at the gene ends were 3 bases for V and 7 bases for J; bases not matched to a gene: 12. Germline CDR1 and CDR2: SGHDT and YYEEEE. The chain's CDR3 is CASSSSGGRALNTQYF. The CDR3, as DNA: TGTGCCAGCAGCTCCTCTGGCGGGAGGGCCCTTAATACGCAGTATTTT.

The chain couples TRBV2 to TRBJ2-7; the D gene is possibly TRBD1 (5 bases). Trimming shortened V by 6 bases and J by 1 base, and 13 bases separated the two germline ends. There are 14 residues in the CDR3. In germline, CDR1 is SNHLY, CDR2 FYNNEI. CDR3 in amino acids: CASRDMTPSYEQYF. CDR3 DNA: TGTGCCAGCAGGGACATGACCCCTTCCTACGAGCAGTACTTC.

This clone was seen more than once but under ten times. The chain has TRBV12-3 or TRBV12-4 and TRBJ2-7; no reliable D call. The CDR3 extends over 13 amino acids. The V and J ends lost 6 bases and 2 bases respectively, with 11 bases between them. The CDR3 DNA is TGTGCCAGCAGCCCCGGAGCCGCCTACGAGCAGTACTTC. It translates to CASSPGAAYEQYF.